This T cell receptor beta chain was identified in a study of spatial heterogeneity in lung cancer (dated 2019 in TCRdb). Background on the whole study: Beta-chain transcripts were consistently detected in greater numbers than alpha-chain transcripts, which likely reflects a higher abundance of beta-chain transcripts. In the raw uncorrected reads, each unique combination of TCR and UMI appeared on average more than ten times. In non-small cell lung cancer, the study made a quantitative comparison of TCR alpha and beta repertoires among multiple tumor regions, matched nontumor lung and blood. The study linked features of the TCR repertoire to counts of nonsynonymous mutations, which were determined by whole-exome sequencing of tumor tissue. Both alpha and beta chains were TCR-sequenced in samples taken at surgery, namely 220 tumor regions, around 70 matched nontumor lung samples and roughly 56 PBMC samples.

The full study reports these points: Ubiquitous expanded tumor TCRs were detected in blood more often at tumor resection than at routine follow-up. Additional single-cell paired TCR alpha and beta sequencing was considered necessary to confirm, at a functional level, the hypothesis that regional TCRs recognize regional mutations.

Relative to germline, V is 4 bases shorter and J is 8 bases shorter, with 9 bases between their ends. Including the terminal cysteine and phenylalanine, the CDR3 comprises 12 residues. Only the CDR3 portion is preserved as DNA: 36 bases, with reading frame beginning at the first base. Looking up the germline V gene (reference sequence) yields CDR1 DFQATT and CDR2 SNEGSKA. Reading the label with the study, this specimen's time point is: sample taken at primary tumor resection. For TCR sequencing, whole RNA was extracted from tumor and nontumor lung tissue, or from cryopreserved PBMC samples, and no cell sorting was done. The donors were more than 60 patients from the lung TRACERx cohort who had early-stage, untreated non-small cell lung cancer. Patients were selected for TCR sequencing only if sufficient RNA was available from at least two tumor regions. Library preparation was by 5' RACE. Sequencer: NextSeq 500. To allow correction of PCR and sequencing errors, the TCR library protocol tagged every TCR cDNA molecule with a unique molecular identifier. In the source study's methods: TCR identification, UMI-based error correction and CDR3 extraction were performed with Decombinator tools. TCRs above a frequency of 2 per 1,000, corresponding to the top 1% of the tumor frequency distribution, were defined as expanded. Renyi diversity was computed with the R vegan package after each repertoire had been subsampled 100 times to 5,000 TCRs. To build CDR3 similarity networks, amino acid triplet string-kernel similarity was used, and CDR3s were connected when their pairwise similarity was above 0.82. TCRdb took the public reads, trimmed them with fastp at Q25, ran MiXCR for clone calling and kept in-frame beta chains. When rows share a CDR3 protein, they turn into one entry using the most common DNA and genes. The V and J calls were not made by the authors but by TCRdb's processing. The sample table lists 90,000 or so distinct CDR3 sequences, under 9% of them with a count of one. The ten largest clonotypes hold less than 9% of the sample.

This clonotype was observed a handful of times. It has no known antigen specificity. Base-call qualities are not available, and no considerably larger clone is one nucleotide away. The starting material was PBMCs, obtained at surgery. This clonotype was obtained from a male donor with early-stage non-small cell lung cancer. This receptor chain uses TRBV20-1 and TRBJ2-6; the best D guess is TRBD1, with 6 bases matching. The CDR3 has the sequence CSANQGTNVLTF. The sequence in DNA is TGCAGTGCTAATCAGGGGACCAACGTCCTGACTTTC.